One and the same sample provided the 5 T cell receptor beta chains below, sequenced in a study of shared clonotypes between healthy human individuals. Sequencing was performed with immunoSEQ multiplex PCR; in TCRdb, only in-frame clones are kept and a portion is missing. This sample has approximately 2.3 million clones, with 93% found just once. Sequences were obtained from naive CD4+ T cells from PBMCs. Subset reported: CD45RA+ positively selected. These receptors were collected from a man aged 18 to 29 in good health. Some clones in this sample may be carry-over from other donors' samples.

For this clone: The junction does not match germline at one end; this may be a read error. The V call is TRBV11-2, the J call TRBJ2-5, with 8 bases identical to TRBD1. CDR1 SGHAT and CDR2 FQNNGV come from the germline V gene. The CDR3 has 14 amino acids. This CDR3 is CASSVETGVETQYF. The CDR3, as DNA: TGTGCCAGCAGCGTAGAGACAGGGGTAGAGACCCAGTACTTC. The full variable domain, in which reference TRBV11-2 and TRBJ2-5 provide the parts outside the CDR3, is EAGVAQSPRYKIIEKRQSVAFWCNPISGHATLYWYQQILGQGPKLLIQFQNNGVVDDSQLPKDRFSAERLKGVDSTLKIQPAKLEDSAVYLCASSVETGVETQYFGPGTRLLVL.

The chain links TRBV25-1 to TRBJ2-3; possibly TRBD1 or TRBD2 for D (5 bases each). This CDR3 is built from 14 residues. CDR1 is MGHDK, CDR2 SYGVNS, per germline. With 4 bases removed from V and 3 bases from J, the gap between germline ends came to 11 bases. The CDR3 nucleotides read TGTGCCAGCAGTGGGGGGTTGGGTACAGATACGCAGTATTTT. The encoded protein is CASSGGLGTDTQYF.

The V call is TRBV28, the J call TRBJ1-5; a possible D gene is TRBD1 (6 bases). V shed 6 bases and J shed 1 base, with 16 bases lying between them. This CDR3 comprises 16 residues. Germline CDR1 MDHEN, CDR2 SYDVKM. This chain's CDR3 is CASSQTGRGSNQPQHF. The CDR3 nucleotides are TGTGCCAGCAGCCAGACAGGTCGAGGGAGCAATCAGCCCCAGCATTTT.

The rearrangement links TRBV30 to TRBJ1-5; TRBD1 matches at 7 bases. Germline V CDR1 and CDR2: GTSNPN, SVGIG (reference sequence). Trimming took 3 bases from V and 9 from J; bases not matched to a gene: 5. The CDR3 length is 12 residues. DNA of the CDR3: TGTGCCTGGAGGCCGAGGACAGGGCCCCAGCATTTT. Translating gives CAWRPRTGPQHF.

This rearrangement joins TRBV19 to TRBJ2-2, with a tentative D call TRBD1 (6 bases). This CDR3 has 14 amino acids. V lost 5 bases to trimming and J lost 3 bases, with 10 bases between them. The germline gives CDR1 LNHDA, CDR2 SQIVND (reference sequence). Here the CDR3 reads CASSSTGYTGELFF. The CDR3 coding sequence is TGTGCCAGTAGTTCCACAGGGTACACCGGGGAGCTGTTTTTT.